This TCR beta chain was recorded in a study of cytomegalovirus exposure and HLA in healthy donors. Study at large: Tens of millions of unique TCRs from HLA-typed donors were held in an early release of data.

The primer mix had 60 Vbeta and 13 Jbeta primers. Profiled with immunoSEQ multiplex PCR; TCRdb holds only in-frame clones, not every one. Of 90,000 to 140,000 clones listed, about four fifths are singletons. Germline lookup yields CDR1 LGHNT and CDR2 FRNRAP. The ends lost 6 bases at V and 0 bases at J; junction bases unmatched: 3. The CDR3 extends over 14 amino acids. Study-level points and caveats: V- and J-gene trimming of TCR beta was linked (in a later analysis) to a missense DCLRE1C variant.

Notes on this clone: Antigen: not known.

The sequenced sample was PBMCs. This receptor was taken from a man aged 25 to 45 in good health and CMV-seronegative. The gene calls are TRBV12-5 and TRBJ2-3; TRBD1 matches 7 bases. The chain's CDR3 is CASGTGQSTDTQYF. The CDR3 bases are TGTGCTAGTGGCACGGGACAGAGCACAGATACGCAGTATTTT.